The 21 T cell receptor beta chains given below trace back to one sample, sequenced in a study of blood T cell repertoires in COVID-19. The repertoire was sequenced with immunoSEQ multiplex PCR; TCRdb's copy has only in-frame clones and lacks some. This sample yields a few hundred thousand clones, of which over 75% are seen a single time; around 12% belongs to the top ten. Sequenced material: peripheral blood. The origin of the receptors is a woman aged 55 to 70 with acute or convalescent COVID-19.

This clone was seen just once. The J gene is TRBJ2-1, the V gene TRBV25-1; D possibly corresponds to TRBD1 (6 bases). V was trimmed by 7 bases and J by 2 bases, leaving 12 bases between them. Germline lookup yields CDR1 MGHDK and CDR2 SYGVNS. The CDR3 length is 14 residues. The CDR3 reads CASIETGAYNEQFF. Written as DNA, the CDR3 is TGTGCCAGCATAGAGACAGGAGCCTACAATGAGCAGTTCTTC.

V gene TRBV9 combines with J gene TRBJ2-2; 11 bases align to TRBD2. J was trimmed by 3 bases and V by 4 bases; bases with no gene match: 5. Germline V gene sequence: CDR1 SGDLS, CDR2 YYNGEE. This CDR3 contains 16 residues. The CDR3 here is CASSTVSGGDTGELFF. The CDR3 nucleotides read TGTGCCAGCAGCACCGTTAGCGGGGGGGACACCGGGGAGCTGTTTTTT. Complete variable domain (other parts from reference TRBV9 and TRBJ2-2): DSGVTQTPKHLITATGQRVTLRCSPRSGDLSVYWYQQSLDQGLQFLIQYYNGEERAKGNILERFSAQQFPDLHSELNLSSLELGDSALYFCASSTVSGGDTGELFFGEGSRLTVL.

CDR3 sequence (DNA): TGTGCCAGCAGCTTAGAGACAGGGGGCGGTGAGACCCAGTACTTC. Translated, it gives CASSLETGGGETQYF. The rearrangement joins TRBV7-2 to TRBJ2-5; TRBD1 agrees at 10 bases. CDR3 length: 15 amino acids. Germline-derived CDR1 and CDR2 are SGHTA and FQGNSA. Germline trimming cut 1 base from V and 5 bases from J; bases unmatched to any gene: 4.

DNA for the CDR3: TGTGCCAGCAGCCAAGATGCCGGTTCGGGCGGGGTCTCCTACAATGAGCAGTTCTTC. It yields the protein CASSQDAGSGGVSYNEQFF. The J gene is TRBJ2-1, the V gene TRBV4-2; a weak D match, TRBD2 (6 bases). The CDR3 spans 19 residues. CDR1 and CDR2 from the germline V gene are LGHNA and YNFKEQ. V shed 0 bases and J shed 0 bases, with 18 bases lying between them.

CDR3 DNA sequence: TGTGCCAGCAGTCTCGACAGGCTCTATGGCTACACCTTC. Its protein product is CASSLDRLYGYTF. The rearrangement joins TRBV6-2 or TRBV6-3 to TRBJ1-2; TRBD1 is a possible D gene (6 bases). Trimming took off 5 bases at V and 4 bases at J, with 11 bases between the two ends. Germline lookup yields CDR1 MNHEY and CDR2 SVGEGT. This CDR3 is built from 13 residues.

The V gene is TRBV21-1, the J gene TRBJ1-2. TRBV21-1 is termed a pseudogene. The CDR3 totals 16 residues. This CDR3 is CASSKGRLSEDYGYTF. CDR3 DNA sequence: TGTGCCAGCAGCAAAGGTCGGCTGTCGGAGGACTATGGCTACACCTTC.

This sequence joins TRBV6-5 and TRBJ1-4; 8 nucleotides line up with TRBD1. The CDR3 is 14 amino acids. V dropped 5 bases and J dropped 8; count of bases not matched to a gene: 7. CDR1 is MNHEY and CDR2 is SVGAGI in the germline V gene. CDR3: CASSRAGGREKLFF. Written as DNA, the CDR3 is TGTGCCAGCAGTCGAGCAGGGGGCAGAGAAAAACTGTTTTTT.

This clone was counted between two and nine times. The chain couples TRBV5-1 to TRBJ2-1, with D perhaps matching TRBD1 (5 bases). The CDR3 is 19 residues long. V gave up 4 bases and J gave up 7 bases, with 30 bases separating them. Germline CDR1 reads SGHRS; CDR2 reads YFSETQ. CDR3 region: CASSQGDTARAFSGNEQFF. The CDR3 DNA sequence: TGCGCCAGCAGCCAAGGCGACACAGCCCGGGCGTTTTCAGGGAATGAGCAGTTCTTC.

The chain couples TRBV19 to TRBJ2-7; 9 positions match TRBD1. V gave up 6 bases and J gave up 4 bases; unmatched junction bases: 7. This CDR3 region has 14 residues. Germline V gene data show CDR1 as LNHDA and CDR2 as SQIVND (reference sequence). The CDR3 reads CASRAGTGPYEQYF. CDR3 DNA sequence: TGTGCCAGTAGAGCGGGGACAGGGCCGTACGAGCAGTACTTC.

The chain employs TRBV12-3 or TRBV12-4 and TRBJ1-2, with D perhaps matching TRBD1 (6 bases). V lost 3 bases and J lost 4, with 9 bases in between. CDR3 length: 13 amino acids. The CDR3 protein is CASSFTGSYGYTF. The CDR3 coding sequence is TGTGCCAGCAGTTTTACAGGGAGCTATGGCTACACCTTC.

This rearrangement joins TRBV6-5 to TRBJ1-1; 8 bases match TRBD1. Per germline, CDR1 MNHEY and CDR2 SVGAGI. Germline trimming cut 8 bases from V and 6 bases from J; bases unmatched to any gene: 8. The CDR3 is 13 residues long. The CDR3 sequence: CASSVDRVSEAFF. CDR3 sequence (DNA): TGTGCCAGCTCCGTGGACAGGGTCTCTGAAGCTTTCTTT.

This clone was picked up one time. This chain joins TRBV24-1 and TRBJ1-2; 8 bases are a match to TRBD1. Trimming removed 7 bases from V and 7 bases from J; junction bases left unmatched: 13. Germline CDR1 is KGHDR and CDR2 is SFDVKD. The CDR3 runs 15 residues. CDR3 nucleotide sequence: TGTGCCACCAGCGATGCAGGGCAGGGGGCTTTTGGCTACACCTTC. It yields the protein CATSDAGQGAFGYTF.

V usage is TRBV15 and J usage is TRBJ2-5, with 7 bases aligning to TRBD2. Germline V gene data show CDR1 as LNHNV and CDR2 as YYDKDF (reference sequence). The CDR3 has 15 amino acids. V lost 0 bases to trimming and J lost 4 bases; unmatched junction nucleotides: 5. CDR3 amino acids: CATSRDYSGGETQYF. The CDR3, as DNA: TGTGCCACCAGCAGAGATTATTCGGGAGGAGAGACCCAGTACTTC.

V usage is TRBV5-1 and J usage is TRBJ2-7; the match to TRBD1 covers 9 bases. V lost 2 bases, J lost 6 bases, and 6 bases stayed unmatched. Looked up from germline, CDR1 is SGHRS and CDR2 is YFSETQ. The CDR3 covers 14 residues. CDR3 amino acids: CASSFQQGAIEQYF. The CDR3 coding sequence is TGCGCCAGCAGCTTTCAACAGGGGGCCATCGAGCAGTACTTC.

CDR3 nucleotides: TGTGCCAGCAGCTTACTACCCGTAAATGGGGCAGGGGGCTCACGCGCAGATACGCAGTATTTT. This encodes CASSLLPVNGAGGSRADTQYF. The V gene is TRBV7-8, the J gene TRBJ2-3; 8 bases map to TRBD1. Trimming took 2 bases from V and 4 from J; bases not matched to a gene: 23. The CDR3 is made up of 21 amino acids. The germline CDR1 and CDR2 sequences are SGHVS and FQNEAQ.

The rearrangement links TRBV7-9 to TRBJ1-2, with no clear D. This CDR3 has 13 amino acids. V was trimmed by 5 bases and J by 4 bases, leaving 11 bases between them. Germline V lookup: CDR1 SEHNR, CDR2 FQNEAQ (reference sequence). As DNA, the CDR3 is TGTGCCAGCAGCGGAGGTAGCCCCTATGGCTACACCTTC. Residues: CASSGGSPYGYTF.

The chain links TRBV19 to TRBJ2-3; 7 bases align to TRBD2. Unmatched junction bases numbered 8, after V lost 7 bases and J lost 4 bases. Germline V lookup: CDR1 LNHDA, CDR2 SQIVND (reference sequence). The CDR3 extends over 14 amino acids. As DNA, the CDR3 is TGTGCCAGTAAACGCAGGGAGGGCCCAGATACGCAGTATTTT. This sequence encodes CASKRREGPDTQYF.

The chain links TRBV7-2 to TRBJ2-3; 9 nucleotides agree with TRBD2. Germline V CDR1 and CDR2: SGHTA, FQGNSA. The CDR3 is made up of 14 amino acids. The ends lost 7 bases at V and 6 bases at J; junction bases unmatched: 8. This chain's CDR3 is CASTHNSGSDTQYF. The CDR3 bases are TGTGCCAGCACCCATAATAGCGGGAGCGATACGCAGTATTTT.

This chain links TRBV4-2 with TRBJ2-6; 7 bases map to TRBD1. V shed 1 base, J shed 3 bases, and the junction held 6 bases outside the gene matches. Germline assignment: CDR1 LGHNA and CDR2 YNFKEQ. The CDR3 sequence is 17 residues long. CDR3 region: CASSQVEGGGGANVLTF. The DNA for the CDR3 is TGTGCCAGCAGCCAAGTTGAAGGGGGCGGTGGGGCCAACGTCCTGACTTTC.

The chain uses TRBV19 and TRBJ2-2; TRBD2 aligns across 7 bases. Losses at the gene ends were 6 bases for V and 6 bases for J; bases not matched to a gene: 7. The germline gives CDR1 LNHDA, CDR2 SQIVND (reference sequence). The CDR3 has 14 residues. CDR3 coding DNA: TGTGCCAGTAGGCCAGGGAGGGACCCCGGGGAGCTGTTTTTT. Residues: CASRPGRDPGELFF.

The chain links TRBV4-3 to TRBJ2-7; no reliable D call. This CDR3 has 15 residues. Germline V lookup: CDR1 LGHNA, CDR2 YSLEER. With 3 bases removed from V and 0 bases from J, the gap between germline ends came to 12 bases. CDR3 amino acids: CASSHQVISSYEQYF. The CDR3 nucleotides are TGCGCCAGCAGCCACCAAGTCATTAGCTCCTACGAGCAGTACTTC.